This T cell receptor beta chain was recovered during a study of shared clonotypes between healthy human individuals. Method: immunoSEQ multiplex PCR; TCRdb's copy keeps in-frame clones and lacks some. The sample includes some 510,000 clones, roughly 78% seen only once; the top ten take approximately 12%. The V end lost 5 bases, the J end lost 6 bases, and 20 bases lay between the germline ends. CDR3 length: 15 amino acids. From germline, CDR1 is SGHAT and CDR2 FQNNGV. This clone has only a few counts. Material: PBMCs. The chain is built from TRBV11-2 and TRBJ2-7; D ambiguous. The receptor comes from a middle-aged woman in good health. Some clones in this sample may be carry-over from other donors' samples. The CDR3 region is CASSPLGLGSSEQYF. The DNA of the CDR3 is TGTGCCAGCAGCCCCCTTGGGCTAGGTTCGTCCGAGCAGTACTTC.